This TCR beta chain is from a study of CD8 T cells in ankylosing spondylitis. Notes on the study in general: Ankylosing spondylitis blood seemed to carry a telltale TCR beta motif made of fewer than 10 highly homologous variants. A subset of motif variants has previously been described in the synovial fluid and blood of reactive arthritis. From matched ankylosing spondylitis synovial fluid, disease-linked clones were reportedly recovered at significantly enriched levels.

There are many counts of this clonotype. Its antigen remains unknown. TCRdb reprocessed the 5' RACE reads via MiXCR and lists one record per CDR3 protein. Among approximately 540,000 distinct CDR3 sequences, about an eighth were seen once, and the ten largest hold 6.5% to 7%. Sequences were obtained from blood, either unsorted or a sorted T cell fraction (not recorded which). This TCR came from a male donor with ankylosing spondylitis.

In nucleotides, the CDR3 is TGTGCCAGCAGCTTGGGATACCCCACGCCTTACACCGGGGAGCTGTTTTTT. Residues: CASSLGYPTPYTGELFF. The gene calls are TRBV5-6 and TRBJ2-2; unclear D gene. The CDR3 is 17 residues long. Trimming took 0 bases from V and 3 from J, leaving 15 bases between them. CDR1 and CDR2 from the germline V gene are SGHDT and YYEEEE. The entire variable domain, with the rest obtained from reference TRBV5-6 and TRBJ2-2, is as follows: DAGVTQSPTHLIKTRGQQVTLRCSPKSGHDTVSWYQQALGQGPQFIFQYYEEEERQRGNFPDRFSGHQFPNYSSELNVNALLLGDSALYLCASSLGYPTPYTGELFFGEGSRLTVL.